Shown below are 5 T cell receptor beta chains from a single sample sequenced in a study of CD8+ T cells in alopecia areata. Treatment meaning: oral pan-JAK inhibitor, 5-10 mg twice daily. It was cDNA, reverse transcribed from extracted RNA, that served as the sequencing template. Sequencing used immunoSEQ multiplex PCR; TCRdb keeps in-frame clones, though not all of them. Here the sample spans fewer than 250,000 clones, more than 30% being singletons. This specimen was CD4+ T cells sorted from blood, taken between weeks 30 and 35, from a patient treated with tofacitinib. Source of these receptors: a human donor with alopecia areata.

This chain connects TRBV5-4 to TRBJ2-1; maybe TRBD2 (5 bases). Germline CDR1 is SGHNT and CDR2 is YYREEE (reference sequence). The CDR3 runs to 18 residues. V was shortened by 4 bases and J by 0 bases, with 20 bases between the two germline ends. The CDR3 spells CASSDKSRGSSSYNEQFF. In DNA, the CDR3 is TGTGCCAGCAGCGATAAGAGTCGGGGTTCCAGCTCCTACAATGAGCAGTTCTTC.

The chain has TRBV27 and TRBJ1-2; TRBD1 agrees at 8 bases. Germline V gene data show CDR1 as MNHEY and CDR2 as SMNVEV (reference sequence). V trimming: 6 bases; J trimming: 4 bases; junction bases outside the gene matches: 10. CDR3 length: 15 residues. The CDR3 DNA is TGTGCCAGCAGAGGGACAGGACGATCGTCCTATGGCTACACCTTC. Its translation is CASRGTGRSSYGYTF.

The DNA of the CDR3 is TGTGCCAGTAATCGACAGGGAAGCAACGAGCAGTACTTC. It specifies CASNRQGSNEQYF. The chain couples TRBV25-1 to TRBJ2-7; 7 nucleotides align to TRBD1. V shed 9 bases, J shed 5 bases, and the junction held 10 bases outside the gene matches. Germline V gene lookup returns CDR1 MGHDK and CDR2 SYGVNS. The CDR3 extends over 13 amino acids.

This clone showed up just once. The chain employs TRBV4-1 and TRBJ2-7; D assignment may be TRBD1 or TRBD2 (5 bases each). V was cut by 2 bases and J by 0 bases, with 14 bases left in between. This CDR3 is 16 amino acids long. The germline gives CDR1 MGHRA, CDR2 YSYEKL. The CDR3 protein is CASSQREERGSYEQYF. DNA of the CDR3: TGCGCCAGCAGCCAAAGGGAAGAGAGGGGCTCCTACGAGCAGTACTTC.

The chain couples TRBV9 to TRBJ2-3, with D perhaps TRBD1 or TRBD2 (5 bases each). Germline V CDR1 and CDR2: SGDLS, YYNGEE. V lost 3 bases to trimming and J lost 0 bases, with 14 bases between them. The CDR3 spans 16 residues. The DNA for the CDR3 is TGTGCCAGCAGCGCAGGGAGTCTCCGAAGCACAGATACGCAGTATTTT. The encoded protein is CASSAGSLRSTDTQYF.